This entry concerns a single T cell receptor beta chain. The target of this receptor is not known. It has no much larger one-base neighbor in the sample; base qualities were not kept. In total, roughly 710 healthy bone marrow donors made up the cohort. All cohort members were sampled while nominally healthy, although unrecorded immune exposures were likely present. The donor was CMV seropositive and was included in the group of 300 or so seropositive cohort members. A peripheral blood sample was collected from each donor, and TCR beta sequencing was performed on peripheral blood mononuclear cells. The Qiagen DNeasy Blood Extraction Kit was used to extract genomic DNA from the blood cell samples. To prepare the library, the immunoSEQ multiplex PCR assay was applied. For the multiplex PCR, a mixture combining 60 forward primers for TCR Vbeta segments and 13 reverse primers for TCR Jbeta segments was used. Amplification of the CDR3 region of rearranged TCR beta genes was performed with a multiplex PCR assay on genomic DNA. Amplified TCR beta libraries were sequenced as 87-base-pair reads on the Illumina HiSeq System. In the source study's methods: Across the roughly 640 repertoires, a later analysis counted approximately 83 million unique TCR beta chains, some 11 million of which were shared by at least two donors. A nearest-neighbor algorithm error-corrected the raw reads and collapsed the reads into unique sequences, merging closely related sequences to remove PCR and sequencing errors. CDR3 sequences were aligned to IMGT reference sequences to assign V, D and J gene segments. For a sequence to be retained, at least a six-nucleotide match to both a V gene segment and a J gene segment was required. Rearrangements were called productive when the CDR3 lacked stop codons and stayed in frame with V and J; all others were non-productive. Following IMGT convention, CDR3 was defined as the stretch from the second conserved V-encoded cysteine up to the conserved J-encoded phenylalanine. The earlier analysis of some 580 of the donors excluded any sequence lacking an unambiguous match to a single V gene segment. An earlier analysis of about 590 of the donors classified V segments as functional when productive rearrangements were above 56.7% and as segregating when the standard deviation between donors was above 5%. To diagnose cytomegalovirus status from the catalog of TCR beta chain sequences, a statistical classification framework was built. In a later analysis, TCR nucleotide sequences were compared against IMGT/GENE-DB human TR gene sequences so that V and J genes could be assigned. The TCRdist pipeline was used in a later analysis to assign CDR3 sequences and most-parsimonious VDJ recombination scenarios. In a later analysis, each TCR beta chain was defined by its CDR3 amino acid sequence together with its V-gene family, and reads lacking a unique V-gene family were excluded. As a way to deal with suspected cross-contamination and a sequencing artifact, a later analysis dropped under 600 nucleotide sequences that were highly shared and had low generation probability. A later analysis calculated a clonal expansion index for each public chain from normalized within-repertoire ranks of inferred template counts. A later analysis computed generation probabilities with a VDJ recombination model fitted to out-of-frame rearrangements, and checked the results against IGoR. In a later analysis, hypergeometric tests were used to score TCR-TCR, TCR-HLA and TCR-CMV co-occurrence, with a repertoire-size bias correction applied to TCR pairs. A later analysis estimated false discovery rates by permuting HLA or CMV assignments 20 times. In a later analysis, co-occurring TCRs were grouped using DBSCAN, and TCRdist sequence similarity was added for clustering within HLA-allele-positive subsets. Repertoires with fewer than 30,000 or more than 120,000 public chains were left out of co-occurrence clustering, as were about 5 repertoires with anomalous nucleotide sharing. TCRdb retrieved this table from immuneACCESS and kept in-frame rearrangements only. Not all clones are present; in checked studies, unresolved V genes account for under half, and no reason is known for the remainder. The V and J calls and the clone size are those of that table, but D and trimming were determined from the DNA. The sample has some 150,000 clones on record, just under 65% of them singletons. The top ten clones comprise 5.5% to 9% of the sample.

This specimen comes from a study of cytomegalovirus exposure and HLA in healthy donors (dated by TCRdb to 2015 to 2018). Regarding the research as a whole: In an earlier analysis of fewer than 750 of the donors, 250 to 300 Gb of sequence data and 117 million unique TCR beta sequences from roughly 190 million T cells were reported. Approximately 300 gigabases of sequencing data and tens of millions of unique TCR sequences were included in an early release covering 500 to 750 HLA-typed donors. Of the roughly 390 genotyped donors, over 65% fell in the genetic ancestry cluster associated with self-reported Caucasian donors. The aim of the study was to test whether cataloging public T cell receptors could identify signatures of past pathogen exposure. The study profiled the T cell repertoires of approximately 700 subjects by immunosequencing and related them to cytomegalovirus serostatus. Along with the roughly 710-subject first cohort, a separate validation cohort of over 90 different subjects was used. To predict cytomegalovirus infection status, the study brought together high-throughput TCR immunosequencing, statistical association of individual TCRs with disease status, and machine learning. A later analysis re-analyzed previously published TCR beta repertoires from 500 to 700 donors and added high-resolution HLA genotyping to study TCR occurrence patterns. In the later analysis, no new phenotypic data were used to find candidate immune exposures; instead, reliance was placed on TCR beta sequences and their occurrence across donors. An earlier analysis of more than 450 of the donors used high-throughput TCR beta sequencing to judge whether each TCR beta V gene segment behaved as functional or pseudogenic. Donor age, sex, ethnicity and CMV serostatus were collected together with the repertoire data. Genome-wide SNP genotypes for about three fifths of the roughly 700 donors were used in a later genetic analysis, which treated that subset as a discovery cohort. Every discovery cohort repertoire had been produced on one sequencing platform. Class I and class II HLA loci were covered by the typing at four-digit resolution. The number of donors typed differed by locus, with roughly 629-640 for A, B, C, DRB1 and DQB1, about 500 for DQA1, over 600 for DPA1, and approximately 470 for DPB1. Because of strong linkage in the cohort, five DR-DQ haplotypes were treated as single units for association and clustering. On average, roughly 200,000 unique TCR beta nucleotide sequences were sequenced per donor among a few hundred genotyped donors of the cohort, with around 19% of those sequences being non-productive. Here is what the overall study found, with its caveats: Most CMV-associated TCR beta chains appeared to be HLA-restricted in a later analysis, and the HLA associations seemed to be driven largely by CMV exposure. The study listed 164 TCR beta chains as associated with cytomegalovirus. A later genetic analysis associated a missense DCLRE1C variant with V-gene and J-gene trimming of TCR beta chains, and an independent cohort replicated the association. At a false discovery rate of 0.05, a later analysis linked 15,000 to 20,000 TCR beta sequences to specific HLA alleles. Because the 87-base-pair reads could not distinguish some IMGT-functional V segments, including TRBV6-2 and TRBV6-3, those segments were excluded. In a later analysis, the rate of TCR association differed among HLA loci, with DRB1 alleles having the most associated TCRs and HLA-C alleles having the fewest. HLA typing was unavailable for some donors at each locus, so association tests used only the typed subset. It was suggested by the authors that the approach could potentially be generalized to other disease states and immunological phenotypes. Correlated functional status among segregating V segments might be attributable to linkage disequilibrium, but an unknown experimental factor could not be ruled out. This cohort had only TCR beta chains sequenced, and the lack of alpha or paired-chain data limited which features could be detected. Broadly in line with IMGT annotations, most TCR beta V segments showed up in productive rearrangements about 87% or about 30% of the time in an earlier analysis of 450 to 600 of the donors. Strong co-occurrence of HLA alleles, especially DR and DQ, made assigning TCR associations to individual alleles difficult. A further reported finding was that TCR beta sequences accurately predicted the HLA-A and HLA-B alleles for most subjects in the first cohort. According to a later analysis, parvovirus B19, influenza, CMV and Epstein-Barr virus appeared linked to several top co-occurrence clusters. Presence/absence analyses assumed roughly uniform sequencing depth across donors, an assumption that may not hold. Cytomegalovirus status was reported to be diagnosed by the classifier with high specificity and sensitivity in both the original and validation cohorts. A group of highly shared sequence variants was considered likely to be a technical artifact of the sequencing pipeline. Compared with equally common non-associated chains, HLA-associated TCR beta chains in a later analysis were more clonally expanded and had lower generation probabilities. In a later genetic analysis, fewer N-insertions in productive TCRs were reported among donors in an Asian-associated ancestry cluster than the 666-donor mean. CMV serostatus was the only immune exposure information available for the cohort. In vitro tests confirmed that a few of the cytomegalovirus-associated TCR beta chains recognize cytomegalovirus antigens. Most TCR sequences were observed very rarely across donors, whereas some public TCRs were present in many individuals. Because counts were too low, roughly 18 rarely observed V segments, including chromosome 9 orphons, were left out of the earlier analysis of about 620 of the donors.

V loses 5 bases at its end and J loses 10 bases; junction bases beyond the gene matches: 8. From its cysteine to its phenylalanine, the CDR3 spans 13 amino acids. Only the CDR3 portion is preserved as DNA: 39 bases, with reading frame beginning at the first base. CDR1 and CDR2 were assigned from the germline V gene (reference sequence) as SEHNR and FQNEAQ. The sequence was obtained from a woman aged 55-69 years in good health and CMV-seropositive. The sequencing sample was made of PBMCs. In this chain, TRBV7-9 is recombined with TRBJ2-1, with 7 bases aligning to TRBD2. The DNA is as follows: TGTGCCAGCAGCCCCGCTAGCGGTTACGAGCAGTTCTTC. Its protein product is CASSPASGYEQFF. Reference TRBV7-9 and TRBJ2-1 genes cover what lies past the CDR3, so the full variable domain is DTGVSQNPRHKITKRGQNVTFRCDPISEHNRLYWYRQTLGQGPEFLTYFQNEAQLEKSRLLSDRFSAERPKGSFSTLEIQRTEQGDSAMYLCASSPASGYEQFFGPGTRLTVL.